The source of this T cell receptor (beta chain) is a study of T cell repertoires in cytomegalovirus infection (dated by TCRdb to the late 2010s). Some background on the complete study: Because public TCR beta signatures pointed to carriage of CMV infection together with the matching HLA type, the HLA type of each donor mattered for the analysis. What the authors observed across the whole study: In both this cohort and an independent cohort of some 350 donors, the cumulative frequency of public TCR beta family members distinguished carriers of CMV infection plus the relevant HLA type. In the ex vivo response, HLA-C-restricted CMV-specific TCR beta clonotypes were dominant, and in two of eight donors the single most frequent clonotype came from this HLA-C-restricted group.

Only a few counts were recorded for this clonotype. Its antigen remains unidentified. Base qualities were left out, and no much larger clone turns up one base away. The cysteine opens and the phenylalanine closes a CDR3 of 12 amino acids. The read is trimmed to its CDR3 DNA, 36 bases read in frame from base 1. V is shortened by 6 bases, J by 1 base, and the region joining them spans 6 bases. Sequencing used an Illumina HiSeq 1500. Using fastp trimming at Q25 and MiXCR clonotype assembly, TCRdb reanalyzed the public sequencing data and kept in-frame beta chains. Every CDR3 protein is listed once, alongside the most common genes and DNA of its rows. This sample lists around 190,000 distinct CDR3 sequences; approximately 15% were detected once. Roughly 30% of the sample lies in the top ten.

Sequenced input: PBMCs. This chain is built from TRBV12-3 or TRBV12-4 and TRBJ1-1, with no confident D gene call. The sequence derives from a human donor in good health (CMV status not recorded). Some clones in this sample may be carry-over from other donors' samples. The DNA sequence is as follows: TGTGCCAGCAGCCACCCGAACACTGAAGCTTTCTTT. The translation is CASSHPNTEAFF.